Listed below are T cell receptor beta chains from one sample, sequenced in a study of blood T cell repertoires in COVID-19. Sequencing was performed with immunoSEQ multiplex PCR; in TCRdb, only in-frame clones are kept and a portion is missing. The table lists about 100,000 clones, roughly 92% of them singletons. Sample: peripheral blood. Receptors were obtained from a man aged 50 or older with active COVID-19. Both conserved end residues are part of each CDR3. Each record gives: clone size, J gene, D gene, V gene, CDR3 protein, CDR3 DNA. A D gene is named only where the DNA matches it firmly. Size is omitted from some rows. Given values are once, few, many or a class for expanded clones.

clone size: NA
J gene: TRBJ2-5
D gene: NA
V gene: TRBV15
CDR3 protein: CATSRDAGTQYF
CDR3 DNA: TGTGCCACCAGCAGAGATGCGGGGACCCAGTACTTC

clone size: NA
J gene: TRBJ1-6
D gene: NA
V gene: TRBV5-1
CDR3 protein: CASSTRTDTNSPLHF
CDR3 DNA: TGCGCCAGCAGCACCAGGACAGACACCAATTCACCCCTCCACTTT

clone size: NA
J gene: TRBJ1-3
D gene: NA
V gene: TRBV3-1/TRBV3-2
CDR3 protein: CASSPIPGEGGNTIYF
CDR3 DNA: TGTGCCAGCAGCCCGATCCCAGGGGAAGGAGGAAACACCATATATTTT

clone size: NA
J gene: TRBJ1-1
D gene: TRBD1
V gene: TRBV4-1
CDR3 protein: CASSPPTTPGAGGSTEAFF
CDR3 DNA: TGCGCCAGCAGCCCCCCTACCACTCCGGGGGCAGGGGGGAGCACTGAAGCTTTCTTT

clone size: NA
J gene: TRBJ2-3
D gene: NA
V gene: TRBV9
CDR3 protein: CASSGPGGGDTQYF
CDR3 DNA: TGTGCCAGCAGCGGACCTGGGGGCGGGGATACGCAGTATTTT

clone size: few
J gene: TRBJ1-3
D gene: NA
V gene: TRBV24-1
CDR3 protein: CATSLNSLRRNTIYF
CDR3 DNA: TGTGCCACCAGCCTTAACTCGCTGAGAAGAAACACCATATATTTT

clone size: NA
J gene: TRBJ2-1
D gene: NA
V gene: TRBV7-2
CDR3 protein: CASSIGAGYNEQFF
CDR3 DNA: TGTGCCAGCAGCATAGGGGCGGGTTACAATGAGCAGTTCTTC

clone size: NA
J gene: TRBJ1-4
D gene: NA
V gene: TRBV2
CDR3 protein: CASSDGRGEKLFF
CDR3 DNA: TGTGCCAGCAGTGACGGACGGGGTGAAAAACTGTTTTTT

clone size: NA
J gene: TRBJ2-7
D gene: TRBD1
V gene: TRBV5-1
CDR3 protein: CASSFGQGTSPSYEQYF
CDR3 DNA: TGCGCCAGCAGCTTCGGACAGGGGACTTCCCCGTCCTACGAGCAGTACTTC

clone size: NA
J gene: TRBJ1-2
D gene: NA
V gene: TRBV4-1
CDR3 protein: CASRRLQGSGGYTF
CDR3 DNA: TGCGCCAGCAGGCGCTTACAGGGATCGGGTGGCTACACCTTC

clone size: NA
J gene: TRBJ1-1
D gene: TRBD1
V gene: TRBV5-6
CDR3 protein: CASSLDRGKARRTEAFF
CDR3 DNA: TGTGCCAGCAGCTTGGACAGGGGGAAGGCACGAAGGACTGAAGCTTTCTTT

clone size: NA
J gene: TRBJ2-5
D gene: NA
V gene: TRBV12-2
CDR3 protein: CASRLDDRVRWTQYF
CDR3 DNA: TGTGCAAGTCGCTTAGATGACAGGGTGAGGTGGACCCAGTACTTC

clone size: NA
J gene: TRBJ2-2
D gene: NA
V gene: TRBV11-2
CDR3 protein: CASSSGGTGELFF
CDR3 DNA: TGTGCCAGCAGCTCCGGGGGAACCGGGGAGCTGTTTTTT

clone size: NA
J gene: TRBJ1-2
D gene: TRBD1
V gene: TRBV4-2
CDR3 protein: CASSQAGGSSNYGYTF
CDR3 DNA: TGTGCCAGCAGCCAAGCAGGGGGCAGTTCTAACTATGGCTACACCTTC

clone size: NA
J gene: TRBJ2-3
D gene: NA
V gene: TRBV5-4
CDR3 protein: CASSGRSGTDTQYF
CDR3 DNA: TGTGCCAGCAGCGGGAGATCTGGCACAGATACGCAGTATTTT

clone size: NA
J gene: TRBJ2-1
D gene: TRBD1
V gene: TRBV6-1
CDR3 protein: CASSARLGDRAYNEQFF
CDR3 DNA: TGTGCCAGCAGTGCCCGTTTAGGGGACAGGGCCTACAATGAGCAGTTCTTC

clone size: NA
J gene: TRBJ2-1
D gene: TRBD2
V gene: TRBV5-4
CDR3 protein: CASTPSGSSDEQFF
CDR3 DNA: TGTGCCAGCACCCCTAGCGGGAGCTCGGATGAGCAGTTCTTC

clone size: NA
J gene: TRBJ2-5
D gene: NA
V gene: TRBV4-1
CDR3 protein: CASSRSWPTDSETQYF
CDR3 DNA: TGCGCCAGCAGCCGTAGTTGGCCGACAGATTCAGAGACCCAGTACTTC

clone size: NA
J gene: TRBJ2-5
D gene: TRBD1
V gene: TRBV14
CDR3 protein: CASSQLTGGAGETQYF
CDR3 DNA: TGTGCCAGCAGCCAACTGACAGGGGGCGCCGGAGAGACCCAGTACTTC

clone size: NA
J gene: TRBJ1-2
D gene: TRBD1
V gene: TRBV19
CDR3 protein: CASSAGDRPNYGYTF
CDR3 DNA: TGTGCCAGTAGTGCGGGGGACAGGCCTAACTATGGCTACACCTTC

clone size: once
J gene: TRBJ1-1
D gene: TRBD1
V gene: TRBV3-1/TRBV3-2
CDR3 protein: CASSPMGQGAFF
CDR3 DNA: TGTGCCAGCAGCCCGATGGGACAGGGAGCTTTCTTT

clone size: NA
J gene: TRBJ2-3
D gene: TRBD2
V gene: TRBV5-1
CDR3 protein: CASYAGGSVDTQYF
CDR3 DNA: TGCGCCAGCTACGCGGGGGGTTCTGTAGATACGCAGTATTTT

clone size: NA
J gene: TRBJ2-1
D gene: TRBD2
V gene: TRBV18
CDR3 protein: CASSPPLAGQGNEQFF
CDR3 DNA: TGTGCCAGCTCACCACCGCTAGCGGGGCAGGGGAATGAGCAGTTCTTC

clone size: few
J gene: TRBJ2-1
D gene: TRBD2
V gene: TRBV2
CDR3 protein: CSSGREMGNEQFF
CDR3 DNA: TGTTCGAGCGGGCGGGAGATGGGGAATGAGCAGTTCTTC

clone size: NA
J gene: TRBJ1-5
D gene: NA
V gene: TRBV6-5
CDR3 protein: CASKPHQEDQPQHF
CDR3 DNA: TGTGCCAGCAAGCCACACCAGGAGGATCAGCCCCAGCATTTT

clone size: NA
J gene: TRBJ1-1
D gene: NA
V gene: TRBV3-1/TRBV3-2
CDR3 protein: CASSPDMGLRTEAFF
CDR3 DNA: TGTGCCAGCAGCCCAGACATGGGACTTCGCACTGAAGCTTTCTTT

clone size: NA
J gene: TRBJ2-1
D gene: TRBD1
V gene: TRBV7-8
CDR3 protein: CASSERLRGLAYNEQFF
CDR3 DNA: TGTGCCAGCAGCGAGCGACTCAGGGGGCTAGCCTACAATGAGCAGTTCTTC

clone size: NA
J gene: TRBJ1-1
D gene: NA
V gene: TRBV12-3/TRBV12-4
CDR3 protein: CASATIGAEAFF
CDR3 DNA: TGTGCCAGCGCTACAATCGGGGCTGAAGCTTTCTTT

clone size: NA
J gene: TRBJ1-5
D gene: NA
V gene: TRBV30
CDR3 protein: CAWPSLRVSQPQHF
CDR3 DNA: TGTGCCTGGCCAAGCCTCAGGGTTAGTCAGCCCCAGCATTTT

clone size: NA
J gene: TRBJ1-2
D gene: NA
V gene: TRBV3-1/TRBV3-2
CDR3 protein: CASSQDQNYGYTF
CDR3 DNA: TGTGCCAGCAGCCAAGACCAGAACTATGGCTACACCTTC

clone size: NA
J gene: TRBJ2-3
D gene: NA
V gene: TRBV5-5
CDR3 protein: CASSLVVWHTDTQYF
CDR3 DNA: TGTGCCAGCAGCTTGGTTGTCTGGCACACAGATACGCAGTATTTT

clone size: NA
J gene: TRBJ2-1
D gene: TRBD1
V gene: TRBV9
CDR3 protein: CASSVQGAFYNEQFF
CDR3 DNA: TGTGCCAGCAGCGTCCAGGGGGCCTTCTACAATGAGCAGTTCTTC

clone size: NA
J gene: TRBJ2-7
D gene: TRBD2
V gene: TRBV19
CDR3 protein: CASSGSGTRSYEQYF
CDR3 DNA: TGTGCCAGTAGCGGCTCCGGGACTAGGTCCTACGAGCAGTACTTC

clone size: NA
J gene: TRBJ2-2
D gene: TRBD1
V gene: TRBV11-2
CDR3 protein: CASSTLRDRSNTGELFF
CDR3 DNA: TGTGCCAGCAGCACCCTTAGGGACAGAAGCAACACCGGGGAGCTGTTTTTT

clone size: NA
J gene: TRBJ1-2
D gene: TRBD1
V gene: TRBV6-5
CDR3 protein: CASSYTGQGVGYTF
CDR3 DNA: TGTGCCAGCAGTTACACGGGACAGGGGGTTGGCTACACCTTC

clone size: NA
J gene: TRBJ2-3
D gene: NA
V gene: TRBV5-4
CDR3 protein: CASSQKQADTQYF
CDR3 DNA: TGTGCCAGCAGCCAAAAACAAGCAGATACGCAGTATTTT

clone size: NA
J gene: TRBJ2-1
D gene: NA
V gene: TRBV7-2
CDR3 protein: CASSTYSRGNEQFF
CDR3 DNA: TGTGCCAGCAGCACCTACTCGCGGGGAAATGAGCAGTTCTTC

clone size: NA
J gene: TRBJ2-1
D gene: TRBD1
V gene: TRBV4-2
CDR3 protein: CASSQEGPGTGVSNEQFF
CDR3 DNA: TGTGCCAGCAGCCAAGAGGGGCCCGGGACAGGGGTATCCAATGAGCAGTTCTTC

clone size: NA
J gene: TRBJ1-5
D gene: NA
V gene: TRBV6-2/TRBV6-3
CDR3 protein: CASSFQYAGPNQPQHF
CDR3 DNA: TGTGCCAGCAGTTTCCAGTATGCGGGCCCTAATCAGCCCCAGCATTTT

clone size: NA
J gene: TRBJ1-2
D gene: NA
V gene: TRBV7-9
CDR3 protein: CASSEGVYGYTF
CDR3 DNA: TGTGCCAGCAGCGAGGGGGTCTATGGCTACACCTTC

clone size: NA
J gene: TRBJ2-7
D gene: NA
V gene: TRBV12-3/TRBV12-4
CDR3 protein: CASSSRGSYEQYF
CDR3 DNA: TGTGCCAGCAGTTCCCGAGGATCCTACGAGCAGTACTTC

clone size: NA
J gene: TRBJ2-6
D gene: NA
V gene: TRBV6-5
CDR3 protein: CASRSTGYGANVLTF
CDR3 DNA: TGTGCCAGCAGGAGTACAGGGTACGGGGCCAACGTCCTGACTTTC

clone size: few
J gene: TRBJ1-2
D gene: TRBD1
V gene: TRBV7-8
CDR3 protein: CASSLTGQNYGYTF
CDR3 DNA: TGTGCCAGCAGCTTGACAGGGCAGAACTATGGCTACACCTTC

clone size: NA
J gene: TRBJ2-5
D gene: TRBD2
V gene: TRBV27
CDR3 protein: CASSPTPSLAEETQYF
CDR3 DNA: TGTGCCAGCAGTCCAACTCCCTCCCTAGCGGAAGAGACCCAGTACTTC

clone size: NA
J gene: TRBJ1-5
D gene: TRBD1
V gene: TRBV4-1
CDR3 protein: CASSQKGQGLDNQPQHF
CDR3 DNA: TGCGCCAGCAGCCAAAAAGGACAGGGATTAGACAATCAGCCCCAGCATTTT

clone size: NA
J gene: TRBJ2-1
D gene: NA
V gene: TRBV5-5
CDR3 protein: CASSLGQGNEQFF
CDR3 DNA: TGTGCCAGCAGCTTAGGCCAGGGTAACGAGCAGTTCTTC

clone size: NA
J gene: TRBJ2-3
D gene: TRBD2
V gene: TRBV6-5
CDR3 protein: CASRLAGGHTDTQYF
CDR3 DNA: TGTGCCAGTCGACTAGCGGGGGGCCACACAGATACGCAGTATTTT

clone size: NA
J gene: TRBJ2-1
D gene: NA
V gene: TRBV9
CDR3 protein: CASSVGQRHNEQFF
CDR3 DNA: TGTGCCAGCAGCGTAGGGCAGCGTCACAATGAGCAGTTCTTC

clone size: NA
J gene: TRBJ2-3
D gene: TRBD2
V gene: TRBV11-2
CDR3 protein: CASNADLGLGADTQYF
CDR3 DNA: TGTGCCAGCAACGCGGACCTGGGACTAGGAGCAGATACGCAGTATTTT

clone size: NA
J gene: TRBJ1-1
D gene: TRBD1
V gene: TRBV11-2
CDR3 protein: CASSSYRGFGIF
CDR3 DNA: TGTGCCAGCAGTTCCTACAGGGGCTTCGGAATCTTT

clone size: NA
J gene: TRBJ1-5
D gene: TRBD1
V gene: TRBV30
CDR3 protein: CACQAGTGGGQPQHF
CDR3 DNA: TGTGCCTGTCAAGCAGGGACAGGGGGCGGTCAGCCCCAGCATTTT

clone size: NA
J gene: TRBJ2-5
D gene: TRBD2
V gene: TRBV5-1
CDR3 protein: CASSLAPLSGTRETQYF
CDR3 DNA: TGCGCCAGCAGCTTGGCCCCGCTTAGCGGGACCCGGGAGACCCAGTACTTC

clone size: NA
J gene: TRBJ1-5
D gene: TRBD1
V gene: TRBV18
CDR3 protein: CASSPSGTASQPQHF
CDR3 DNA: TGTGCCAGCTCACCGTCCGGGACAGCTTCCCAGCCCCAGCATTTT

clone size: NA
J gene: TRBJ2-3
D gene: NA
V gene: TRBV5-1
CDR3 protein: CASSLTGSTDTQYF
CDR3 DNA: TGCGCCAGCAGCTTGACAGGTAGCACAGATACGCAGTATTTT

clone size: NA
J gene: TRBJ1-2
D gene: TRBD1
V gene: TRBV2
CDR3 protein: CASSEDRVKNYGYTF
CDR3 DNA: TGTGCCAGCAGTGAGGACAGGGTGAAGAACTATGGCTACACCTTC

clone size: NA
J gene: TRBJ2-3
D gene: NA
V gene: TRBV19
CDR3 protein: CASSLAGRDTQYF
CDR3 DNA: TGTGCCAGTAGCCTGGCGGGTAGAGATACGCAGTATTTT

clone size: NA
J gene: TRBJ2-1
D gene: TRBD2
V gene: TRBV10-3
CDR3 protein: CAISEWAGGNNEQFF
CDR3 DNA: TGTGCCATCAGTGAGTGGGCGGGGGGGAACAATGAGCAGTTCTTC

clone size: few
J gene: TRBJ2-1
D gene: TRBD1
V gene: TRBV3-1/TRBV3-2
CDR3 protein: CASSQDRTGGFEQFF
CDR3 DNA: TGTGCCAGCAGCCAAGACCGGACAGGGGGGTTTGAGCAGTTCTTC

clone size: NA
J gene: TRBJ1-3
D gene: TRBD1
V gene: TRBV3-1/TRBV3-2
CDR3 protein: CASSLGTATGNTIYF
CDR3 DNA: TGTGCCAGCAGCCTCGGGACAGCCACTGGAAACACCATATATTTT

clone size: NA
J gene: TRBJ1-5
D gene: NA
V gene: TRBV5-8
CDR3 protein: CASSLELGVYNQPQHF
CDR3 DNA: TGTGCCAGCAGCTTGGAGTTGGGCGTATACAATCAGCCCCAGCATTTT